This T cell receptor beta chain was sequenced for a study of cytomegalovirus exposure and HLA in healthy donors. Whole-study results and caveats: Several V segments, TRBV6-2 and TRBV6-3 among them, could not be told apart and were dropped.

The PCR made use of 60 Vbeta and 13 Jbeta primers. Measured with immunoSEQ multiplex PCR; TCRdb has only the in-frame clones, and not every one. The sample's table shows about 88,000 clones. Comment on this clone: Its target is not known.

CDR3 length equals 15 residues. Looked up from germline, CDR1 is SGHRS and CDR2 is YFSETQ. V trimming: 1 base; J trimming: 2 bases; junction bases outside the gene matches: 3. The clonotype was recovered from a girl aged 5-17 years in good health and CMV-seropositive. The chain carries TRBV5-1 and TRBJ2-5; 9 nucleotides line up with TRBD2. The sample taken for sequencing was PBMCs. DNA for the CDR3: TGCGCCAGCAGCTTGTCGCGGGGGGGACAAGAGACCCAGTACTTC. It translates to CASSLSRGGQETQYF.